This note documents a single T cell receptor (beta chain) sequence. In germline, CDR1 is SGHRS, CDR2 YFSETQ. The CDR3 is made up of 13 amino acids. V lost 5 bases, J lost 1 base, and 9 bases lay in between. The data derive from a study of blood T cells in healthy people across ages. Through a sample-barcoded 5' primer and a J-beta primer mix, a second PCR was run for roughly 6 to 12 cycles. TCRdb re-derived calls from the 5' RACE reads in MiXCR, one entry per CDR3 protein. Counted here are around 1.7 million distinct CDR3 sequences, under 30% occurring once; the ten biggest clones make up approximately 7.7%.

The genes are TRBV5-1 and TRBJ1-1; D remains unclear. Sequencing was performed on blood. This clonotype was obtained from a woman aged 25 to 45 in good health. CDR3 amino acids: CASRTRQNTEAFF. The CDR3 DNA sequence: TGCGCCAGCAGGACGCGACAGAACACTGAAGCTTTCTTT.